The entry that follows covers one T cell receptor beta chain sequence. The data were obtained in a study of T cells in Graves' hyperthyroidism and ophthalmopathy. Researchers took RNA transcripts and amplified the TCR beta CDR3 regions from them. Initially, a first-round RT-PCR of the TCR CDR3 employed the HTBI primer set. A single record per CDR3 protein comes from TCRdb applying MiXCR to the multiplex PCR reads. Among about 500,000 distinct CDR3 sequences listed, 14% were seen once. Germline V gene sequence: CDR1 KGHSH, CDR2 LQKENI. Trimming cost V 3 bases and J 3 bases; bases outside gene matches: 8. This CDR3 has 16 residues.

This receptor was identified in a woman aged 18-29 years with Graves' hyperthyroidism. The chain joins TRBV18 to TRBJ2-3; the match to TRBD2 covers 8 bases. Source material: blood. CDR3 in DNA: TGTGCCAGCTCACCCTCCGGGACTAGTTGGACAGATACGCAGTATTTT. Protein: CASSPSGTSWTDTQYF.